This is a list of T cell receptor beta chains from one sample in a study of blood T cell repertoires in COVID-19. This table comes from immunoSEQ multiplex PCR, and its TCRdb copy is limited to in-frame clones, with some not included. The table lists hundreds of thousands of clones, about 90% of them singletons. Material: PBMCs or T cells enriched from blood (not recorded which). The receptor set was obtained from a man aged 30 to 39 who had recovered from COVID-19. Each CDR3 is given with its conserved first and last residue. A D gene is named only where the DNA matches it firmly. Clone size is not always given. Where it is, it says once, few, many or a class for expanded clones.

size: -
J: TRBJ1-4
V: TRBV7-4
D: TRBD1
DNA: TGTGCCAGCAGCTTGGGACAGGGGAATGAAAAACTGTTTTTT
CDR3: CASSLGQGNEKLFF

size: -
J: TRBJ2-7
V: TRBV6-2/TRBV6-3
D: -
DNA: TGTGCCAGCAGTTACTCGGAGGTCTCCTACGAGCAGTACTTC
CDR3: CASSYSEVSYEQYF

size: -
J: TRBJ1-2
V: TRBV5-4
D: -
DNA: TGTGCCAGCAGCTTGGATGTGGGGGCGCACTATGGCTACACCTTC
CDR3: CASSLDVGAHYGYTF

size: -
J: TRBJ2-3
V: TRBV27
D: -
DNA: TGTGCCAGCAGTGTCACCGGAGGGTACGGCACAGATACGCAGTATTTT
CDR3: CASSVTGGYGTDTQYF

size: -
J: TRBJ2-4
V: TRBV19
D: TRBD1
DNA: TGTGCCAGTAGTCCCCGGACAGGGGGCTATGTAGCCAAAAACATTCAGTACTTC
CDR3: CASSPRTGGYVAKNIQYF

size: -
J: TRBJ2-1
V: TRBV10-3
D: TRBD2
DNA: TGTGCCATCAGACAGGGCGCGCGCGGGGGGCTTTACAATGAGCAGTTCTTC
CDR3: CAIRQGARGGLYNEQFF

size: -
J: TRBJ1-4
V: TRBV15
D: -
DNA: TGTGCCACCAGCAGAGATAAACCGCATACCGGGGAAAAACTGTTTTTT
CDR3: CATSRDKPHTGEKLFF

size: -
J: TRBJ1-5
V: TRBV30
D: -
DNA: TGTGCCTGGAGCGCACAGGAAAATCAGCCCCAGCATTTT
CDR3: CAWSAQENQPQHF

size: -
J: TRBJ2-3
V: TRBV10-1
D: TRBD1
DNA: TGCGCCAGCAGCGGAGACGGACAGGGCCAGGAAGATACGCAGTATTTT
CDR3: CASSGDGQGQEDTQYF

size: -
J: TRBJ1-2
V: TRBV19
D: -
DNA: TGTGCCAGTAGTATACTGGGGAGTGGTGGCTACACCTTC
CDR3: CASSILGSGGYTF

size: -
J: TRBJ1-1
V: TRBV19
D: TRBD1
DNA: TGTGCCAGTACTATAGGGGACAGATACATGAACACTGAAGCTTTCTTT
CDR3: CASTIGDRYMNTEAFF

size: -
J: TRBJ1-2
V: TRBV6-5
D: -
DNA: TGTGCCAGCAACAGTAACTATGGCTACACCTTC
CDR3: CASNSNYGYTF

size: -
J: TRBJ2-7
V: TRBV9
D: -
DNA: TGTGCCAGCAGCGTATCCGGGACATGGACCTACGAGCAGTACTTC
CDR3: CASSVSGTWTYEQYF

size: once
J: TRBJ2-1
V: TRBV9
D: TRBD2
DNA: TGTGCCAGCAGCGTGACTAGCGGGGCTTACAATGAGCAGTTCTTC
CDR3: CASSVTSGAYNEQFF

size: -
J: TRBJ2-5
V: TRBV28
D: TRBD2
DNA: TGTGCCAGCAGACTAGCGGGAAATTTGGGCCAAGAGACCCAGTACTTC
CDR3: CASRLAGNLGQETQYF

size: -
J: TRBJ2-7
V: TRBV6-6
D: TRBD1
DNA: TGTGCCAGCAGTCGACGACCCGGGACAGGAGTTACCTACGAGCAGTACTTC
CDR3: CASSRRPGTGVTYEQYF

size: -
J: TRBJ2-7
V: TRBV7-8
D: -
DNA: TGTGCCAGCAGCTTATTTCGGGGAGGCGAGCAGTACTTC
CDR3: CASSLFRGGEQYF

size: once
J: TRBJ1-1
V: TRBV7-9
D: -
DNA: TGTGCCAGCAGCTTCCCACTAAACACTGAAGCTTTCTTT
CDR3: CASSFPLNTEAFF

size: -
J: TRBJ2-7
V: TRBV11-3
D: TRBD1
DNA: TGTGCCAGCAGCCCACCGGGACAGGGGACCTACGAGCAGTACTTC
CDR3: CASSPPGQGTYEQYF

size: -
J: TRBJ1-3
V: TRBV19
D: -
DNA: TGTGCCAGTAGTACGGGGGTAAACACCATATATTTT
CDR3: CASSTGVNTIYF

size: -
J: TRBJ2-5
V: TRBV2
D: -
DNA: TGTGCCAGCAGTGAATGGACCCCGGGGCAAGAGACCCAGTACTTC
CDR3: CASSEWTPGQETQYF

size: -
J: TRBJ2-2
V: TRBV27
D: -
DNA: TGTGCCAGCAGAAGTAGAGGGCGCAACACCGGGGAGCTGTTTTTT
CDR3: CASRSRGRNTGELFF